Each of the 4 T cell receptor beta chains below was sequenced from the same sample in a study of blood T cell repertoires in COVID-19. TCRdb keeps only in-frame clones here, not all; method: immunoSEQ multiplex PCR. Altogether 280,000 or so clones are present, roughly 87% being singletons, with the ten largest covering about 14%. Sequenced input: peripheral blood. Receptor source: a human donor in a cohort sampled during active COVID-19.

The chain's CDR3 is CASSPGGYTDTQYF. In nucleotides, the CDR3 is TGTGCCAGCAGTCCCGGGGGTTACACAGATACGCAGTATTTT. The rearrangement uses TRBV6-2 or TRBV6-3 and TRBJ2-3; tentative D call: TRBD2 (6 bases). Germline lookup yields CDR1 MNHEY and CDR2 SVGEGT. The V end lost 5 bases, the J end lost 2 bases, and 11 bases lay between the germline ends. This CDR3 comprises 14 residues.

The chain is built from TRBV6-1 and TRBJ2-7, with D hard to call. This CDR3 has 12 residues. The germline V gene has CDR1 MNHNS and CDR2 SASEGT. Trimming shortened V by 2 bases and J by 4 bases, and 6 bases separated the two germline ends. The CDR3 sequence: CASSEFRYEQYF. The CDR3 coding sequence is TGTGCCAGCAGTGAATTCAGGTACGAGCAGTACTTC.

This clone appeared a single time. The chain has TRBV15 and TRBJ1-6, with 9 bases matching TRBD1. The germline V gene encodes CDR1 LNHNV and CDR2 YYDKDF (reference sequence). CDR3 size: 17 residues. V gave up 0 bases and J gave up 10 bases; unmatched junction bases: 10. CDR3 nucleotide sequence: TGTGCCACCAGCAGAGATTCCCCGGACAGGGGAGGATCACCCCTCCACTTT. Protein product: CATSRDSPDRGGSPLHF.

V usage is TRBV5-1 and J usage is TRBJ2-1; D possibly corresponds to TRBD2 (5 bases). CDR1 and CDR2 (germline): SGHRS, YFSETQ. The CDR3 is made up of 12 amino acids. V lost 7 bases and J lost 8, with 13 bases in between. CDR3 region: CASRRDSDEQFF. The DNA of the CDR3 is TGCGCCAGCCGAAGGGATAGCGATGAGCAGTTCTTC. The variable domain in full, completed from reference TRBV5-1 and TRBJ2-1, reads KAGVTQTPRYLIKTRGQQVTLSCSPISGHRSVSWYQQTPGQGLQFLFEYFSETQRNKGNFPGRFSGRQFSNSRSEMNVSTLELGDSALYLCASRRDSDEQFFGPGTRLTVL.